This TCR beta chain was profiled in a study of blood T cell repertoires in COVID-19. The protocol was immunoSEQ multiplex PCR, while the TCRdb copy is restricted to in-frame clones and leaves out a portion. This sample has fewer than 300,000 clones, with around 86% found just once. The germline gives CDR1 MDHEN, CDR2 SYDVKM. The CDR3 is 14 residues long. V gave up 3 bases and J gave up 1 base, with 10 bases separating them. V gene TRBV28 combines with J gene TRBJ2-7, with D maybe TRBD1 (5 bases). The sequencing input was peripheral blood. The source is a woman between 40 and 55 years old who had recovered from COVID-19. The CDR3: CASSFGQGSYEQYF. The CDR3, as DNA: TGTGCCAGCAGTTTCGGTCAGGGTTCCTACGAGCAGTACTTC.